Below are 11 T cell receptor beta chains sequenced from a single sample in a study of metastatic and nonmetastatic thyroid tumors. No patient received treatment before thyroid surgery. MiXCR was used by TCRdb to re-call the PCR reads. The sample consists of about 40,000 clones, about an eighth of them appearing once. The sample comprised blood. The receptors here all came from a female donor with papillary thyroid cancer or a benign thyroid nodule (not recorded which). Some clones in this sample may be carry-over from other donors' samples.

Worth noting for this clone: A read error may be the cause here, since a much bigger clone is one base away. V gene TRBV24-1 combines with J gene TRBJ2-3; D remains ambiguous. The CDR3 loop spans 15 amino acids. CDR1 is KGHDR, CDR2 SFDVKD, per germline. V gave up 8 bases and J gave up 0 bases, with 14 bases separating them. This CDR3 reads CATIDPGQSTDTQYF. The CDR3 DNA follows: TGTGCCACCATTGACCCCGGGCAGAGCACAGATACGCAGTATTTT.

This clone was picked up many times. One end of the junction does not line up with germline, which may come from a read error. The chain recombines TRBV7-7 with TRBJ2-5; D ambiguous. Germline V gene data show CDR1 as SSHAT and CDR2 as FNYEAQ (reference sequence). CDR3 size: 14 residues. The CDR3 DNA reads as TGTGCTAGCAGCCGGATCGGTGGATTCGAGACCCAGTACTTC. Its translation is CASSRIGGFETQYF.

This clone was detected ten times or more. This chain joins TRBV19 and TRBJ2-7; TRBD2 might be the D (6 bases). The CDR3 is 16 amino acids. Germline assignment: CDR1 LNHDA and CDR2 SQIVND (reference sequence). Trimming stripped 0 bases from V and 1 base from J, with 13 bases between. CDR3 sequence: CASSIEAGRPSYEQYF. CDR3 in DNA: TGTGCCAGTAGTATAGAGGCGGGACGGCCATCCTACGAGCAGTACTTC.

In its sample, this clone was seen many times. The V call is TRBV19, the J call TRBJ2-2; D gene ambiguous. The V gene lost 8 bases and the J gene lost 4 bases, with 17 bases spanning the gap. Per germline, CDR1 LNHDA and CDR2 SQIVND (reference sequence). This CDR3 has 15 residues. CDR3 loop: CASARIQLSTGELFF. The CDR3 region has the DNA TGTGCCAGTGCCAGGATACAGCTGAGCACCGGGGAGCTGTTTTTT.

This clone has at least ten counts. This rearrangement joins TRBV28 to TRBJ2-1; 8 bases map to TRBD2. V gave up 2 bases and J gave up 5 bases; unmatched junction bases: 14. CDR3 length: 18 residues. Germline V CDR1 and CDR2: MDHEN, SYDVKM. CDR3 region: CASSLNGRAGVSHNEQFF. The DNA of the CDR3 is TGTGCCAGCAGTTTAAACGGGAGGGCCGGGGTGTCCCACAATGAGCAGTTCTTC.

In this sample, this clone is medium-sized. The DNA of the CDR3 is TGTGCCAGCTTGGACAGATGGGGTCAGCCCCAGCATTTT. The encoded protein is CASLDRWGQPQHF. The chain employs TRBV6-2 or TRBV6-3 and TRBJ1-5; perhaps TRBD1 as D (6 bases). Trimming took 8 bases from V and 6 from J, leaving 14 bases between them. CDR3 length equals 13 residues. The germline V gene encodes CDR1 MNHEY and CDR2 SVGEGT.

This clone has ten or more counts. For the CDR3, the DNA is TGTGCCTATGTTGGTGACAGGGCCTACAATGAGCAGTTCTTC. It specifies CAYVGDRAYNEQFF. The rearrangement joins TRBV30 to TRBJ2-1; 7 bases are shared with TRBD1. The length of the CDR3 is 14 residues. CDR1 is GTSNPN, CDR2 SVGIG, per germline (reference sequence). The J segment lost 2 bases and the V segment lost 7 bases, leaving 8 bases of the junction unmatched.

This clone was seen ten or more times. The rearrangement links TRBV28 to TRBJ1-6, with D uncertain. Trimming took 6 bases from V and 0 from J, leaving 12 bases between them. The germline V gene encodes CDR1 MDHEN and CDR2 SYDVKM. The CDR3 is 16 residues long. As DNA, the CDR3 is TGTGCCAGCAGGGACTCGCGGACCTCCTATAATTCACCCCTCCACTTT. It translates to CASRDSRTSYNSPLHF.

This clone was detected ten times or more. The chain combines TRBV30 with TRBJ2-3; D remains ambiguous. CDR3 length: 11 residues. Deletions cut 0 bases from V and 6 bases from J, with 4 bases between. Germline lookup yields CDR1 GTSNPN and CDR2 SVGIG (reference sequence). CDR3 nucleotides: TGTGCCTGGAGTGTACTGGATACGCAGTATTTT. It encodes CAWSVLDTQYF.

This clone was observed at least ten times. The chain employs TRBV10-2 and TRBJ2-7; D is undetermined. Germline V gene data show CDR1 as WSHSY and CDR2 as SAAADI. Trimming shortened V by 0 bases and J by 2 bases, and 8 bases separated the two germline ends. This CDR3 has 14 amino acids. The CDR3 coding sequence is TGCGCCAGCAGTGAGTCTTACCCTCCCTACGAGCAGTACTTC. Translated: CASSESYPPYEQYF.

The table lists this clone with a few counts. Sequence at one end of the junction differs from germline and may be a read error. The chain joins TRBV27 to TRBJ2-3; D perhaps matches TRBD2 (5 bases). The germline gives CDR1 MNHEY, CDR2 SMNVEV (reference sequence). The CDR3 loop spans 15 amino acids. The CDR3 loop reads CTSSLSTASTDTHYF. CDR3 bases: TGTACCAGCAGTCTTTCGACGGCTAGCACAGATACGCATTATTTT.